These 22 T cell receptor beta chains were all obtained from the same sample, sequenced in a study of blood T cell repertoires in COVID-19. Clones were sequenced by immunoSEQ multiplex PCR, and TCRdb holds only the in-frame ones, with some missing. The table lists about 100,000 clones, 80% to 90% of them singletons. Material for sequencing was peripheral blood. The receptors come from a man in his fifties or sixties with acute or convalescent COVID-19.

The genes are TRBV30 and TRBJ1-2, with 9 bases matching TRBD1. This CDR3 is built from 13 residues. The germline gives CDR1 GTSNPN, CDR2 SVGIG (reference sequence). The trim removed 5 bases at V and 5 bases at J, leaving 6 bases unmatched. The CDR3 loop is CAWGTGRGYGYTF. The CDR3 DNA reads as TGTGCCTGGGGGACAGGGCGGGGTTATGGCTACACCTTC.

This sequence joins TRBV5-3 and TRBJ1-2; the match to TRBD1 covers 7 bases. TRBV5-3 is given ORF status, its function remaining uncertain. The CDR3 contains 13 residues. J lost 6 bases, V lost 2 bases, and 4 bases had no gene match. The CDR3 DNA reads as TGTGCCAGAAGCTTCGGACAGGCTGATGGCTACACCTTC. It specifies CARSFGQADGYTF.

This clone was observed a few times. V and J are TRBV15 and TRBJ2-2; possible D gene TRBD1, 5 bases. The V end was cut by 0 bases, the J end by 4 bases, with 15 bases between. Germline V gene lookup returns CDR1 LNHNV and CDR2 YYDKDF (reference sequence). CDR3 length equals 17 residues. In DNA form, the CDR3 reads TGTGCCACCAGCAGAGATGATTTAGGGGCAAGCACCGGGGAGCTGTTTTTT. It specifies CATSRDDLGASTGELFF.

This clone occurred a few times. The genes are TRBV12-3 or TRBV12-4 and TRBJ1-4; the D is unclear. Trimming shortened V by 3 bases and J by 8 bases, and 10 bases separated the two germline ends. There are 13 residues in the CDR3. As DNA, the CDR3 is TGTGCCAGCAGTTTGACAAATGAGGAAAAACTGTTTTTT. It translates to CASSLTNEEKLFF.

The V gene is TRBV3-1 (or the pseudogene TRBV3-2), the J gene TRBJ2-6; perhaps TRBD1 as D (6 bases). This CDR3 contains 19 residues. The germline gives CDR1 LGHDT, CDR2 YNNKEL (reference sequence). Trimming cost V 4 bases and J 0 bases, with 19 bases left between them. The chain's CDR3 is CASSPNGQFSHSGANVLTF. CDR3 nucleotides: TGTGCCAGCAGCCCAAACGGACAGTTCTCCCACTCTGGGGCCAACGTCCTGACTTTC.

The CDR3 reads CASSPSWQNTEAFF. The CDR3 coding sequence is TGTGCCAGCTCACCATCTTGGCAGAACACTGAAGCTTTCTTT. The chain uses TRBV18 and TRBJ1-1; no reliable D call. The germline V gene encodes CDR1 KGHSH and CDR2 LQKENI. The CDR3 has 14 residues. V was trimmed by 2 bases and J by 1 base, leaving 8 bases between them.

Comment on this clone: The germline gene is not matched at one end of the junction; a read error may be the cause. V is TRBV7-7 and J is TRBJ1-1; perhaps TRBD1 as D (6 bases). This CDR3 has 15 amino acids. Germline CDR1 is SSHAT and CDR2 is FNYEAQ (reference sequence). The DNA of the CDR3 is TGTGCTAGCAGCTTATATGAAGGGGGGAACACTGAAGCTTTCTTT. Its protein product is CASSLYEGGNTEAFF.

This clone showed up just once. The genes are TRBV27 and TRBJ1-1; 7 nucleotides match TRBD1. Germline-derived CDR1 and CDR2 are MNHEY and SMNVEV (reference sequence). This CDR3 spans 15 amino acids. Losses at the gene ends were 5 bases for V and 9 bases for J; bases not matched to a gene: 15. The CDR3: CASSLIQTGLQKAFF. In nucleotides, the CDR3 is TGTGCCAGCAGTCTGATACAGACAGGGCTGCAAAAAGCTTTCTTT.

This clone was recorded a few times. The CDR3 DNA reads as TGTGCCAGCAGCCAAGATTCGCGGGCATCTCGGGGAGCTTTCTTT. It yields the protein CASSQDSRASRGAFF. V is TRBV3-1 (or the pseudogene TRBV3-2) and J is TRBJ1-1; no reliable D call. This CDR3 is built from 15 residues. Germline lookup yields CDR1 LGHDT and CDR2 YNNKEL (reference sequence). The V and J ends lost 0 bases and 10 bases respectively, with 18 bases between them.

The genes are TRBV28 and TRBJ2-3, with 7 bases identical to TRBD1. This CDR3 has 18 residues. J was trimmed by 0 bases and V by 6 bases; bases with no gene match: 15. Germline values: CDR1 MDHEN, CDR2 SYDVKM. CDR3 region: CASRGTGEARISTDTQYF. CDR3 DNA sequence: TGTGCCAGCAGGGGAACAGGGGAAGCGAGGATTAGCACAGATACGCAGTATTTT. Full variable domain (outside the CDR3, taken from reference TRBV28 and TRBJ2-3): DVKVTQSSRYLVKRTGEKVFLECVQDMDHENMFWYRQDPGLGLRLIYFSYDVKMKEKGDIPEGYSVSREKKERFSLILESASTNQTSMYLCASRGTGEARISTDTQYFGPGTRLTVL.

This clone was seen a single time. V gene TRBV3-1 (or the pseudogene TRBV3-2) combines with J gene TRBJ2-5; TRBD2 aligns across 9 bases. The germline CDR1 and CDR2 sequences are LGHDT and YNNKEL (reference sequence). V gave up 6 bases and J gave up 5 bases; unmatched junction bases: 13. The CDR3 runs to 16 residues. The CDR3 DNA sequence: TGTGCCAGCAGACGCCCCGGGGTAGCGGGAGCTGAGACCCAGTACTTC. Its translation: CASRRPGVAGAETQYF.

This clone was counted a few times. V usage is TRBV30 and J usage is TRBJ1-6; D is uncertain. The V gene's germline CDR1 is GTSNPN and CDR2 SVGIG (reference sequence). The CDR3 runs to 13 residues. V lost 0 bases and J 5 bases, leaving 5 bases between the germline ends. CDR3: CAWSVGNNSPLHF. The DNA for the CDR3 is TGTGCCTGGAGTGTGGGCAATAATTCACCCCTCCACTTT.

This clone was observed once. The chain uses TRBV5-4 and TRBJ1-1; 9 nucleotides agree with TRBD1. This CDR3 comprises 14 residues. Trimming took 7 bases from V and 2 from J; bases not matched to a gene: 6. The V gene's germline CDR1 is SGHNT and CDR2 YYREEE (reference sequence). In DNA, the CDR3 is TGTGCCAGCCGACAGGGGGGGGGAAACACTGAAGCTTTCTTT. Its protein is CASRQGGGNTEAFF.

V usage is TRBV5-1 and J usage is TRBJ2-5; D possibly corresponds to TRBD1 (7 bases). Looked up from germline, CDR1 is SGHRS and CDR2 is YFSETQ. The ends were cut back, 4 bases at V and 1 base at J, with 14 bases in the middle. The CDR3 has 15 amino acids. The CDR3 nucleotides are TGCGCCAGCAGCCCTACAGGGGAGGCCCAAGAGACCCAGTACTTC. Translated, it gives CASSPTGEAQETQYF.

This clone is termed medium-sized. The chain carries TRBV7-3 and TRBJ2-2; 8 nucleotides align to TRBD2. The CDR3 has 15 residues. V gave up 0 bases and J gave up 3 bases; unmatched junction bases: 0. The germline CDR1 and CDR2 sequences are SGHTA and FQGTGA. In DNA form, the CDR3 reads TGTGCCAGCAGCTTAACTAGCGGGGACACCGGGGAGCTGTTTTTT. It specifies CASSLTSGDTGELFF.

This clone was picked up many times. The gene calls are TRBV7-9 and TRBJ1-6; 7 positions agree with TRBD1. V lost 1 base, J lost 6 bases, and 0 bases stayed unmatched. The germline CDR1 and CDR2 sequences are SEHNR and FQNEAQ (reference sequence). The CDR3 extends over 14 amino acids. The CDR3 spells CASSLGDSNSPLHF. The CDR3 DNA is TGTGCCAGCAGCTTAGGGGACAGTAATTCACCCCTCCACTTT. Variable domain in full (rest from reference TRBV7-9 and TRBJ1-6): DTGVSQNPRHKITKRGQNVTFRCDPISEHNRLYWYRQTLGQGPEFLTYFQNEAQLEKSRLLSDRFSAERPKGSFSTLEIQRTEQGDSAMYLCASSLGDSNSPLHFGNGTRLTVT.

The chain has TRBV6-5 and TRBJ1-1, with D possibly being TRBD1 (5 bases). CDR3 length: 13 amino acids. Between the trimmed V and J ends, which lost 6 bases and 1 base, there was a span of 9 bases. Looked up from germline, CDR1 is MNHEY and CDR2 is SVGAGI. Here the CDR3 reads CASRVDRNTEAFF. Written as DNA, the CDR3 is TGTGCCAGCAGGGTCGACAGGAACACTGAAGCTTTCTTT.

The V call is TRBV7-2, the J call TRBJ1-2; TRBD1 is a possible D gene (6 bases). V gave up 5 bases and J gave up 3 bases, with 13 bases separating them. The CDR3 has 14 residues. Germline V gene sequence: CDR1 SGHTA, CDR2 FQGNSA. CDR3 loop: CASSPQQGDYGYTF. CDR3 in DNA: TGTGCCAGCAGCCCGCAACAGGGTGACTATGGCTACACCTTC.

This clone was seen a few times. The gene calls are TRBV7-8 and TRBJ1-4, with 8 bases identical to TRBD1. V lost 4 bases to trimming and J lost 4 bases; unmatched junction nucleotides: 2. The CDR3 covers 14 residues. Per germline, CDR1 SGHVS and CDR2 FQNEAQ. As DNA, the CDR3 is TGTGCCAGCAGCTCCACAGGGGGTAATGAAAAACTGTTTTTT. As protein: CASSSTGGNEKLFF.

This sequence joins TRBV11-3 and TRBJ1-3; D is perhaps TRBD1 (6 bases). CDR1 is SGHNT and CDR2 is YENEEA in the germline V gene. V shed 5 bases and J shed 0 bases, with 14 bases lying between them. The CDR3 has 16 amino acids. The chain's CDR3 is CASSPQTGSSGNTIYF. DNA of the CDR3: TGTGCCAGCAGCCCTCAAACAGGGAGCTCTGGAAACACCATATATTTT. Together with reference TRBV11-3 and TRBJ1-3, the CDR3 gives the full variable domain: EAGVVQSPRYKIIEKKQPVAFWCNPISGHNTLYWYLQNLGQGPELLIRYENEEAVDDSQLPKDRFSAERLKGVDSTLKIQPAELGDSAVYLCASSPQTGSSGNTIYFGEGSWLTVV.

DNA for the CDR3: TGTGCCAGCAGTTTGGGGAGGGACAGGGGGCCGCCCTACGAGCAGTACTTC. It translates to CASSLGRDRGPPYEQYF. The rearrangement uses TRBV28 and TRBJ2-7; 12 bases agree with TRBD1. V dropped 3 bases and J dropped 2; count of bases not matched to a gene: 8. The germline V gene encodes CDR1 MDHEN and CDR2 SYDVKM. The CDR3 sequence is 17 residues long.

This chain connects TRBV5-5 to TRBJ2-5, with 8 bases aligning to TRBD1. Germline V gene sequence: CDR1 SGHKS, CDR2 YYEKEE (reference sequence). CDR3 length: 14 amino acids. The junction had 3 bases not matched to a gene; V was cut back by 5 bases and J by 0 bases. CDR3 coding DNA: TGTGCCAGCAGGACAGGGGAGTACCAAGAGACCCAGTACTTC. Its protein is CASRTGEYQETQYF.